These 32 T cell receptor beta chains came from one sample sequenced in a study of identical twins. Using its own MiXCR run on the 5' RACE reads, TCRdb lists one record per CDR3 protein. This table holds 570,000 or so distinct CDR3 sequences, 9.6% found once. These sequences were also reported in another study, on yellow fever vaccine responses in identical twins.

Sequencing was done on a sample of PBMCs. The receptors were gathered from a young woman in good health.

Ten or more counts support this clonotype. J is TRBJ2-7 and V is TRBV7-9, with 10 bases that match TRBD1. With V trimmed by 6 bases and J by 1 base, 9 bases remained unmatched. The CDR3 totals 16 residues. Germline lookup yields CDR1 SEHNR and CDR2 FQNEAQ (reference sequence). CDR3 coding DNA: TGTGCCAGCAGGCCGGGGGACAGGGGTTTATCCTACGAGCAGTACTTC. Amino acid sequence: CASRPGDRGLSYEQYF.

This clonotype has just a few counts. The rearrangement uses TRBV3-1 and TRBJ2-7; D gene uncertain. V shed 1 base and J shed 3 bases, with 13 bases lying between them. The CDR3 has 15 amino acids. Germline-derived CDR1 and CDR2 are LGHDT and YNNKEL (reference sequence). This CDR3 is CASSQVLAQIYEQYF. In DNA form, the CDR3 reads TGTGCCAGCAGCCAAGTTCTGGCACAGATCTACGAGCAGTACTTC.

This clonotype was counted many times. As DNA, the CDR3 is TGTGCCAGCAGCTTAAGCCTTACCTACGAGCAGTACTTC. It is translated as CASSLSLTYEQYF. The rearrangement uses TRBV7-9 and TRBJ2-7; D not resolved. The CDR3 sequence is 13 residues long. Germline V gene data show CDR1 as SEHNR and CDR2 as FQNEAQ (reference sequence). The V end was cut by 2 bases, the J end by 2 bases, with 7 bases between.

This clonotype was recorded many times. The chain has TRBV20-1 and TRBJ2-1; weak D call: TRBD2 (5 bases). The CDR3 contains 15 residues. CDR1 and CDR2 from the germline V gene are DFQATT and SNEGSKA (reference sequence). The germline V and J ends were trimmed by 0 bases and 7 bases, with 16 bases remaining between them. CDR3 sequence reads: CSARDWLASSNEQFF. CDR3 nucleotides: TGCAGTGCTAGAGATTGGTTGGCTAGCTCTAATGAGCAGTTCTTC.

This clonotype was seen once. The J gene is TRBJ1-5, the V gene TRBV5-5; no definite D call. Germline-derived CDR1 and CDR2 are SGHKS and YYEKEE (reference sequence). V dropped 2 bases and J dropped 0 bases, with 9 bases sitting between them. The CDR3 covers 15 residues. CDR3 amino acids: CASSFTVLSNQPQHF. The CDR3 nucleotides read TGTGCCAGCAGCTTTACGGTCCTTAGCAATCAGCCCCAGCATTTT.

This clonotype was found many times. The CDR3 is CSARRTSEQYF. The CDR3 coding sequence is TGCAGTGCTAGACGAACTAGCGAGCAGTACTTC. The rearrangement joins TRBV20-1 to TRBJ2-7, with D perhaps TRBD2 (5 bases). The CDR3 is 11 residues long. Germline CDR1 DFQATT, CDR2 SNEGSKA (reference sequence). Trimming removed 2 bases from V and 6 bases from J, with 8 bases in between.

This clonotype appeared many times. This chain connects TRBV7-9 to TRBJ2-7; D tentatively reads TRBD1 or TRBD2 (5 bases each). The CDR3 covers 13 residues. Germline CDR1 SEHNR, CDR2 FQNEAQ (reference sequence). Trimming pared 5 bases from V and 5 bases from J, leaving 13 bases between. In DNA form, the CDR3 reads TGTGCCAGCAGCCTGGCAGGGACCGACGAGCAGTACTTC. Protein: CASSLAGTDEQYF.

This clonotype appeared many times. The V call is TRBV5-1, the J call TRBJ2-1; possibly TRBD2 for D (5 bases). The V gene's germline CDR1 is SGHRS and CDR2 YFSETQ. V was clipped by 5 bases and J by 9 bases, with 18 bases between them. The CDR3 extends over 14 amino acids. CDR3 DNA sequence: TGCGCCAGCAGATACCGGGAACTAGTCAGTGAGCAGTTCTTC. Its protein product is CASRYRELVSEQFF.

This chain joins TRBV7-8 and TRBJ2-1, with a weak D call TRBD2 (6 bases). The length of the CDR3 is 15 residues. Germline V CDR1 and CDR2: SGHVS, FQNEAQ. The germline V and J ends were trimmed by 1 base and 7 bases, with 14 bases remaining between them. CDR3 nucleotides: TGTGCCAGCAGCTTAGGGGCGGGAATGGTGAATGAGCAGTTCTTC. Its translation: CASSLGAGMVNEQFF.

This sequence joins TRBV27 and TRBJ2-7, with a tentative D call TRBD2 (6 bases). The germline V gene has CDR1 MNHEY and CDR2 SMNVEV (reference sequence). V shed 5 bases and J shed 0 bases, with 20 bases lying between them. The CDR3 covers 17 residues. The DNA of the CDR3 is TGTGCCAGCAGTCGCACCTCTACGGGACTCAGCTCCTACGAGCAGTACTTC. Residues: CASSRTSTGLSSYEQYF.

This clonotype has more than one count but fewer than ten. CDR3 nucleotide sequence: TGTGCCAGCAGTATTAGCGGGAGTGGGGGGGGGACCCAGTACTTC. As protein: CASSISGSGGGTQYF. The chain is built from TRBV25-1 and TRBJ2-5; 9 bases match TRBD2. After removal of 5 bases from V and 7 bases from J, the junction contained 11 bases not matched to a gene. Germline V CDR1 and CDR2: MGHDK, SYGVNS. The CDR3 has 15 amino acids.

This clonotype was seen a few times. The rearrangement uses TRBV19 and TRBJ2-3; D unclear. The CDR3 is 16 amino acids. V lost 3 bases to trimming and J lost 4 bases, with 17 bases between them. The germline V gene has CDR1 LNHDA and CDR2 SQIVND (reference sequence). The CDR3 is CASSILPRNSPDTQYF. In DNA form, the CDR3 reads TGTGCCAGTAGTATCCTTCCGAGGAACAGCCCAGATACGCAGTATTTT.

This clonotype has ten or more counts. The rearrangement joins TRBV2 to TRBJ1-5; D not resolved. CDR1 is SNHLY and CDR2 is FYNNEI in the germline V gene. The CDR3 is 13 residues long. The V end lost 5 bases, the J end lost 3 bases, and 8 bases lay between the germline ends. The CDR3 DNA reads TGTGCCAGCAGTAGACTTTACAATCAGCCCCAGCATTTT. Protein sequence: CASSRLYNQPQHF.

Ten or more counts support this clonotype. V gene TRBV15 combines with J gene TRBJ1-4; 8 bases are a match to TRBD1. Trimming cost V 5 bases and J 7 bases; bases outside gene matches: 9. The CDR3 loop spans 15 amino acids. The germline CDR1 and CDR2 sequences are LNHNV and YYDKDF (reference sequence). In nucleotides, the CDR3 is TGTGCCACCAGCTCTCTGTCAGGGGGCCCTGAAAAACTGTTTTTT. Translated: CATSSLSGGPEKLFF.

This clonotype was recorded a few times. The rearrangement joins TRBV27 to TRBJ2-1; tentative D call: TRBD2 (5 bases). The CDR3 contains 14 residues. Germline V lookup: CDR1 MNHEY, CDR2 SMNVEV (reference sequence). V lost 7 bases to trimming and J lost 1 base, with 11 bases between them. CDR3 region: CASNREPSYNEQFF. CDR3 nucleotide sequence: TGTGCCAGCAACCGGGAACCGTCCTACAATGAGCAGTTCTTC.

The chain joins TRBV7-2 to TRBJ2-3; D possibly corresponds to TRBD2 (5 bases). Germline V gene lookup returns CDR1 SGHTA and CDR2 FQGNSA. CDR3 length equals 15 residues. Trimming removed 4 bases at V and 6 bases at J, with 17 bases between. CDR3 region: CASSYDPGVWDTQYF. DNA for the CDR3: TGTGCCAGCAGCTATGACCCCGGGGTATGGGATACGCAGTATTTT.

This clonotype has at least ten counts. For the CDR3, the DNA is TGCAGCGTTGAGCCCACAGGGGTCGAAATCCACGAGCAGTACTTC. Translation: CSVEPTGVEIHEQYF. The chain uses TRBV29-1 and TRBJ2-7, with 7 bases identical to TRBD1. Germline values: CDR1 SQVTM, CDR2 ANQGSEA. V lost 3 bases, J lost 5 bases, and 13 bases stayed unmatched. The CDR3 has 15 residues.

This clonotype was counted at least ten times. The J gene is TRBJ2-7, the V gene TRBV6-5, with unresolved D. This CDR3 has 14 amino acids. Looked up from germline, CDR1 is MNHEY and CDR2 is SVGAGI. The V end was cut by 0 bases, the J end by 3 bases, with 9 bases between. Here the CDR3 DNA reads TGTGCCAGCAGTTACTCACTGGACCGCTACGAGCAGTACTTC. Encoded protein: CASSYSLDRYEQYF.

This clonotype was observed a few times. This chain connects TRBV12-3 or TRBV12-4 to TRBJ1-5; possibly TRBD1 for D (5 bases). There are 16 residues in the CDR3. Deletions cut 6 bases from V and 1 base from J, with 16 bases between. CDR3 in amino acids: CASSPREFRSNQPQHF. The CDR3 DNA sequence: TGTGCCAGCAGCCCCAGGGAGTTTAGAAGCAATCAGCCCCAGCATTTT.

This sequence joins TRBV11-2 and TRBJ2-2; no firm D call. The CDR3 has 15 residues. From germline, CDR1 is SGHAT and CDR2 FQNNGV. Trimming removed 1 base at V and 6 bases at J, with 12 bases between. CDR3 DNA: TGTGCCAGCAGCTTAGTTTCCGGGCCGGCCGGGGAGCTGTTTTTT. Protein product: CASSLVSGPAGELFF.

This clonotype has a count of ten or more. The chain combines TRBV29-1 with TRBJ1-4, with TRBD1 matching over 8 bases. The germline V gene has CDR1 SQVTM and CDR2 ANQGSEA. The CDR3 consists of 13 residues. The trim removed 4 bases at V and 8 bases at J, leaving 6 bases unmatched. The CDR3 nucleotides read TGCAGCGTTGTCCAGGGGGCGCGGGAAAAACTGTTTTTT. Translating it yields CSVVQGAREKLFF. The whole variable domain, remainder taken from reference TRBV29-1 and TRBJ1-4, is SAVISQKPSRDICQRGTSLTIQCQVDSQVTMMFWYRQQPGQSLTLIATANQGSEATYESGFVIDKFPISRPNLTFSTLTVSNMSPEDSSIYLCSVVQGAREKLFFGSGTQLSVL.

The chain uses TRBV24-1 and TRBJ2-1; 14 bases align to TRBD2. The CDR3 consists of 16 residues. V dropped 5 bases and J dropped 8; count of bases not matched to a gene: 7. The V gene's germline CDR1 is KGHDR and CDR2 SFDVKD. The CDR3 loop reads CATSAGLAGEYHEQFF. In DNA form, the CDR3 reads TGTGCCACCAGTGCGGGACTAGCGGGAGAGTATCATGAGCAGTTCTTC.

The V and J genes are TRBV7-2 and TRBJ2-7, with unresolved D. Germline V gives CDR1 SGHTA, CDR2 FQGNSA. The V and J ends lost 1 base and 4 bases respectively, with 14 bases between them. The CDR3 covers 15 residues. The CDR3 DNA sequence: TGTGCCAGCAGCTTAGTAACCCGACTGGCTTACGAGCAGTACTTC. Amino acid sequence: CASSLVTRLAYEQYF.

This clonotype was seen only a few times. This chain connects TRBV4-1 to TRBJ1-6; 7 positions match TRBD1. The ends lost 2 bases at V and 7 bases at J; junction bases unmatched: 5. There are 15 residues in the CDR3. Germline V lookup: CDR1 MGHRA, CDR2 YSYEKL. The CDR3 DNA is TGCGCCAGCAGCCAACCCGACAGGGACAATTCACCCCTCCACTTT. Residues: CASSQPDRDNSPLHF.

The chain links TRBV10-3 to TRBJ2-7; TRBD2 agrees at 8 bases. The CDR3 contains 14 residues. Trimming at V came to 10 bases and at J to 3 bases, leaving 11 bases not matched to a gene. Germline V gene lookup returns CDR1 ENHRY and CDR2 SYGVKD. The CDR3 DNA reads as TGTGCCACCCAAGCGGGAGAGTCTTTCTACGAGCAGTACTTC. It translates to CATQAGESFYEQYF.

The sample holds a few counts of this clonotype. The chain employs TRBV6-5 and TRBJ1-3; D uncertain. In germline, CDR1 is MNHEY, CDR2 SVGAGI. V lost 0 bases, J lost 0 bases, and 6 bases lay in between. This CDR3 spans 15 amino acids. Here the CDR3 reads CASSYSRSSGNTIYF. In DNA form, the CDR3 reads TGTGCCAGCAGTTACTCACGGAGCTCTGGAAACACCATATATTTT.

The rearrangement uses TRBV7-2 and TRBJ2-7; D unclear. The CDR3 has 14 amino acids. The V end was cut by 5 bases, the J end by 3 bases, with 14 bases between. Germline V gives CDR1 SGHTA, CDR2 FQGNSA. This CDR3 reads CASSLTVNDYEQYF. CDR3 sequence (DNA): TGTGCCAGCAGCCTGACGGTAAACGACTACGAGCAGTACTTC.

This clonotype was recorded many times. The rearrangement links TRBV5-1 to TRBJ2-7; no firm D call. Per the germline V gene, CDR1 is SGHRS and CDR2 is YFSETQ. The CDR3 extends over 14 amino acids. V shed 0 bases and J shed 3 bases, with 10 bases lying between them. The DNA of the CDR3 is TGCGCCAGCAGCTTGGCGGCCAGCTACTACGAGCAGTACTTC. Translated: CASSLAASYYEQYF.

This clonotype was seen only a few times. The gene calls are TRBV29-1 and TRBJ1-2; D not certain. The CDR3 totals 12 residues. Trimming left V 3 bases short and J 4 bases short, with 9 bases between. Germline V lookup: CDR1 SQVTM, CDR2 ANQGSEA. CDR3 sequence: CSVEGMGYGYTF. The CDR3 DNA sequence: TGCAGCGTTGAGGGGATGGGCTATGGCTACACCTTC. Looking up the rest from reference TRBV29-1 and TRBJ1-2 gives the full variable domain: SAVISQKPSRDICQRGTSLTIQCQVDSQVTMMFWYRQQPGQSLTLIATANQGSEATYESGFVIDKFPISRPNLTFSTLTVSNMSPEDSSIYLCSVEGMGYGYTFGSGTRLTVV.

This clonotype has a handful of counts. The V call is TRBV5-1, the J call TRBJ2-7; D may be TRBD2 (6 bases). Germline V gives CDR1 SGHRS, CDR2 YFSETQ. The CDR3 sequence is 15 residues long. V was shortened by 4 bases and J by 1 base, with 15 bases between the two germline ends. In DNA, the CDR3 is TGCGCCAGCAGCCCCGACCGGGACTTTTCCTACGAGCAGTACTTC. Its protein product is CASSPDRDFSYEQYF.

The chain uses TRBV7-2 and TRBJ2-7; possible D gene TRBD2, 5 bases. The V gene lost 0 bases and the J gene lost 3 bases, with 9 bases spanning the gap. The CDR3 has 14 amino acids. Germline-derived CDR1 and CDR2 are SGHTA and FQGNSA. The CDR3 sequence is CASSLARENYEQYF. The CDR3 nucleotides are TGTGCCAGCAGCTTAGCCCGGGAAAACTACGAGCAGTACTTC.

This clonotype was observed many times. The chain uses TRBV30 and TRBJ2-7, with 10 bases fitting TRBD2. Germline loops: CDR1 GTSNPN, CDR2 SVGIG (reference sequence). This CDR3 has 14 residues. Unmatched junction bases numbered 8, after V lost 3 bases and J lost 6 bases. This CDR3 is CAWRPGTSVGEQYF. For the CDR3, the DNA is TGTGCCTGGAGACCCGGGACTAGCGTTGGCGAGCAGTACTTC.